Below, 9 T cell receptor beta chains from the same sample are listed, as sequenced in a study of blood T cell repertoires in COVID-19. Profiling relied on immunoSEQ multiplex PCR, and the TCRdb table lists in-frame clones only, not all of them. The data contain 60,000 or so clones, 70% to 90% of them singletons. Sequenced sample: peripheral blood. The receptors here all came from a human donor in a cohort sampled during active COVID-19.

Concerning this clone itself: This sample includes further DNA sequences coding for the same CDR3. The genes are TRBV27 and TRBJ2-3; D is uncertain. The germline V gene encodes CDR1 MNHEY and CDR2 SMNVEV (reference sequence). The CDR3 runs 12 residues. Trimming removed 2 bases at V and 3 bases at J, with 3 bases between. CDR3 loop: CASSLPTDTQYF. The CDR3 DNA sequence: TGTGCCAGCAGTTTACCTACAGATACGCAGTATTTT.

The chain employs TRBV11-3 and TRBJ1-3; weak D call: TRBD1 (5 bases). The CDR3 runs 16 residues. Between the trimmed V and J ends, which lost 7 bases and 0 bases, there was a span of 16 bases. Germline CDR1 is SGHNT and CDR2 is YENEEA. This CDR3 is CASTLSQGGSGNTIYF. The CDR3 DNA is TGTGCCAGCACCCTAAGCCAGGGAGGCTCTGGAAACACCATATATTTT.

The V and J genes are TRBV29-1 and TRBJ1-3, with D tentatively TRBD1 (5 bases). The V gene's germline CDR1 is SQVTM and CDR2 ANQGSEA. V was pared by 4 bases and J by 2 bases, with 6 bases between. There are 12 residues in the CDR3. The CDR3 sequence: CSVVQAGNTIYF. DNA for the CDR3: TGCAGCGTTGTACAGGCTGGAAACACCATATATTTT.

V gene TRBV5-8 combines with J gene TRBJ2-5; 8 nucleotides line up with TRBD1. The CDR3 length is 13 residues. The germline V gene has CDR1 SGHTS and CDR2 YDEGEE. This CDR3 is CASGRGPQQTQYF. CDR3 DNA: TGTGCTAGTGGCAGGGGGCCTCAACAGACCCAGTACTTC.

The genes are TRBV6-5 and TRBJ1-1; D uncertain. The CDR3 is 13 amino acids. V lost 7 bases and J lost 6, with 15 bases in between. The germline gives CDR1 MNHEY, CDR2 SVGAGI. The CDR3 bases are TGTGCCAGCACCCGACCAGCGGCTCCTGAAGCTTTCTTT. Amino acids: CASTRPAAPEAFF.

CDR3: CASSRRTGGLNTEAFF. CDR3 nucleotide sequence: TGCGCCAGCAGTCGTAGGACAGGGGGCCTGAACACTGAAGCTTTCTTT. The chain joins TRBV5-1 to TRBJ1-1, with TRBD1 matching over 11 bases. There are 16 residues in the CDR3. Germline values: CDR1 SGHRS, CDR2 YFSETQ. V lost 5 bases, J lost 0 bases, and 6 bases stayed unmatched.

The CDR3 sequence: CAISVREVSDTQYF. The CDR3 DNA sequence: TGTGCCATCAGTGTTCGGGAGGTTTCAGATACGCAGTATTTT. The rearrangement uses TRBV10-3 and TRBJ2-3, with 7 bases matching TRBD2. Per the germline V gene, CDR1 is ENHRY and CDR2 is SYGVKD. This CDR3 has 14 residues. V trimming: 4 bases; J trimming: 4 bases; junction bases outside the gene matches: 5.

This CDR3 is CAISTEGALDTQYF. In DNA, the CDR3 is TGTGCCATTTCCACCGAGGGGGCCCTGGATACGCAGTATTTT. V gene TRBV10-3 combines with J gene TRBJ2-3; 7 nucleotides match TRBD1. V lost 9 bases and J lost 6; bases outside the gene matches: 12. The CDR3 is 14 residues long. In germline, CDR1 is ENHRY, CDR2 SYGVKD.

This clone was seen a few times. This chain links TRBV3-1 (or the pseudogene TRBV3-2) with TRBJ1-6; TRBD1 is a possible D gene (6 bases). With 0 bases removed from V and 7 bases from J, the gap between germline ends came to 10 bases. The CDR3 extends over 15 amino acids. The germline V gene has CDR1 LGHDT and CDR2 YNNKEL (reference sequence). CDR3 loop: CASSQDPDSNSPLHF. For the CDR3, the DNA is TGTGCCAGCAGCCAAGATCCGGACAGCAATTCACCCCTCCACTTT.